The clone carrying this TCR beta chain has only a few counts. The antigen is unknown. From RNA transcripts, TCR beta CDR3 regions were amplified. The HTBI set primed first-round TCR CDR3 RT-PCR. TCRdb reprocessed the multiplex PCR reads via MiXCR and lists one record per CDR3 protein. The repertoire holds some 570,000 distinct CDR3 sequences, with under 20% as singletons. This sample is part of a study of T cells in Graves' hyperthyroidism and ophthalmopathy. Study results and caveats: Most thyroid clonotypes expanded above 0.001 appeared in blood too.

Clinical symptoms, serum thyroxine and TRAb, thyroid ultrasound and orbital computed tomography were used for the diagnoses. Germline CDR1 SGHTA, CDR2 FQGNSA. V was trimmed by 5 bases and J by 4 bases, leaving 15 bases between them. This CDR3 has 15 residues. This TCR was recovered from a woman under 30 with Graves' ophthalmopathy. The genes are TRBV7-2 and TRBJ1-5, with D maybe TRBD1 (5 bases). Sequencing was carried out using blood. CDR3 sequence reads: CASSPLGLVNQPQHF. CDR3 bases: TGTGCCAGCAGCCCCCTGGGACTTGTTAATCAGCCCCAGCATTTT.